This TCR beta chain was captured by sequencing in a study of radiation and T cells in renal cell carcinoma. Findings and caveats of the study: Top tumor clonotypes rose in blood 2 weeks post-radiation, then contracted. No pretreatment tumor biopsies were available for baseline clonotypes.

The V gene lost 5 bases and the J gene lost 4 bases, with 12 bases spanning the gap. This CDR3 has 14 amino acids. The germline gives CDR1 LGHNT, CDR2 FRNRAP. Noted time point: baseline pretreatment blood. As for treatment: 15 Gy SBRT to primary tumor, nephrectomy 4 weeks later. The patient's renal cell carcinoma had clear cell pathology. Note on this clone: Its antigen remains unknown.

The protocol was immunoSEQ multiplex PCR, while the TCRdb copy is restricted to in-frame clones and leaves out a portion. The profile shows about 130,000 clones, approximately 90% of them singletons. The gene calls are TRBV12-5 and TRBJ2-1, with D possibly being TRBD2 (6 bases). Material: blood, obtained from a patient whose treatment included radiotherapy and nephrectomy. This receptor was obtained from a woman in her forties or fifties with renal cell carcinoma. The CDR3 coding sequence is TGTGCTAGTGGTCTGGCGGGATATTACAATGAGCAGTTCTTC. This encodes CASGLAGYYNEQFF. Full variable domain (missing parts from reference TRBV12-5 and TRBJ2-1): DARVTQTPRHKVTEMGQEVTMRCQPILGHNTVFWYRQTMMQGLELLAYFRNRAPLDDSGMPKDRFSAEMPDATLATLKIQPSEPRDSAVYFCASGLAGYYNEQFFGPGTRLTVL.